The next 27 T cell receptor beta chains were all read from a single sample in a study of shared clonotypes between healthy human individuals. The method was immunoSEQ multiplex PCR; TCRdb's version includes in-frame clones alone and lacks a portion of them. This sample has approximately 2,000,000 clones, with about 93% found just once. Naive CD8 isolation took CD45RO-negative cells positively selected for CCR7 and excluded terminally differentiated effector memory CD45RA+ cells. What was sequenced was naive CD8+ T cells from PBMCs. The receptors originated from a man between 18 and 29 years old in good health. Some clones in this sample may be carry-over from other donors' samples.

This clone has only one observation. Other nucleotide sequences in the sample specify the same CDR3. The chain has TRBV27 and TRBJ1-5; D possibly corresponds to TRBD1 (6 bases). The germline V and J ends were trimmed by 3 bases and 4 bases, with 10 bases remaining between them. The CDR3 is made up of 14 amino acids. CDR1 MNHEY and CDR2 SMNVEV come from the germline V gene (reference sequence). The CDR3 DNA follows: TGTGCCAGCAGTTTGGGGGGCAGAAATCAGCCCCAGCATTTT. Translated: CASSLGGRNQPQHF.

The CDR3 region has the DNA TGTGCCAGCAGTCCCCCCGGGGTGGTCGAGCAGTACTTC. Translation: CASSPPGVVEQYF. V usage is TRBV28 and J usage is TRBJ2-7, with a possible D match to TRBD2 (5 bases). The CDR3 spans 13 residues. In germline, CDR1 is MDHEN, CDR2 SYDVKM. Trimming removed 5 bases from V and 6 bases from J, with 14 bases in between.

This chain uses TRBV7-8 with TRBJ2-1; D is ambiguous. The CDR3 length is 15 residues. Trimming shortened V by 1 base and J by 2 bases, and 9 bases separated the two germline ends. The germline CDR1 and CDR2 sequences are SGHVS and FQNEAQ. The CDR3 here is CASSLVANPYNEQFF. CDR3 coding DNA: TGTGCCAGCAGCTTAGTGGCTAACCCCTACAATGAGCAGTTCTTC.

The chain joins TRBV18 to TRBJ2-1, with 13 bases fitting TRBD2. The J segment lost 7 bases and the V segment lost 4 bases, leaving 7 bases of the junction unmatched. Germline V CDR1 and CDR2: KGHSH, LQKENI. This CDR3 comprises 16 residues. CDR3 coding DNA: TGTGCCAGCTCACTCCCACTAGCGGGAGGGCCTAATGAGCAGTTCTTC. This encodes CASSLPLAGGPNEQFF. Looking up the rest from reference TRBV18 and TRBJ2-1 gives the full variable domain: NAGVMQNPRHLVRRRGQEARLRCSPMKGHSHVYWYRQLPEEGLKFMVYLQKENIIDESGMPKERFSAEFPKEGPSILRIQQVVRGDSAAYFCASSLPLAGGPNEQFFGPGTRLTVL.

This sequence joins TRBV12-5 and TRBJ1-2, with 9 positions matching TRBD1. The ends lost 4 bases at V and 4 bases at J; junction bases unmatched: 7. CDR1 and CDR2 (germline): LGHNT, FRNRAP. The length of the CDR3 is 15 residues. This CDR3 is CASGSGTGSLYGYTF. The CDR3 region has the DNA TGTGCTAGTGGTTCCGGGACAGGGTCCCTCTATGGCTACACCTTC.

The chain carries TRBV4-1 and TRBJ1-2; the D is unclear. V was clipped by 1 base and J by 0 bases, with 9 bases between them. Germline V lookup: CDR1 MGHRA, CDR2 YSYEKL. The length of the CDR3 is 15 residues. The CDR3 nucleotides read TGCGCCAGCAGCCAAGTAGGGCTTTCTAACTATGGCTACACCTTC. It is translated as CASSQVGLSNYGYTF.

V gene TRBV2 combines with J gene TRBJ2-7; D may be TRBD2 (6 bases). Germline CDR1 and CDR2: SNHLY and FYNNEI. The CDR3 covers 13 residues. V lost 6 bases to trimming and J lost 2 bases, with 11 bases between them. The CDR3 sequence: CASRGGDPYEQYF. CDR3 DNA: TGTGCCAGCAGAGGAGGGGACCCCTACGAGCAGTACTTC. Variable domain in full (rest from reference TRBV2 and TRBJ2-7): EPEVTQTPSHQVTQMGQEVILRCVPISNHLYFYWYRQILGQKVEFLVSFYNNEISEKSEIFDDQFSVERPDGSNFTLKIRSTKLEDSAMYFCASRGGDPYEQYFGPGTRLTVT.

For the CDR3, the DNA is TGCGCCAGCAGCCAAGATCCCCGCTACGAGCAGTACTTC. Amino acids: CASSQDPRYEQYF. This chain links TRBV4-1 with TRBJ2-7; D call uncertain. Germline loops: CDR1 MGHRA, CDR2 YSYEKL. The V gene lost 0 bases and the J gene lost 3 bases, with 6 bases spanning the gap. The CDR3 extends over 13 amino acids.

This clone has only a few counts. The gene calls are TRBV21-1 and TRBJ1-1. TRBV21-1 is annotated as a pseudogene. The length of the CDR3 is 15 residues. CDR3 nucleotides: TGTGCCAGCAGCAAATGGAAGGGTCTGAACACTGAAGCTTTCTTT. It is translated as CASSKWKGLNTEAFF.

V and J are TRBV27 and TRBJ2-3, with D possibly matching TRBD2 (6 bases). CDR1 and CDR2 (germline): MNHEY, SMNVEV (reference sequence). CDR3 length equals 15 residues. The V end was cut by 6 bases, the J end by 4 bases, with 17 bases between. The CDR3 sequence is CASRRLVEVADTQYF. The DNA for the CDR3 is TGTGCCAGCAGAAGACTAGTTGAAGTTGCAGATACGCAGTATTTT.

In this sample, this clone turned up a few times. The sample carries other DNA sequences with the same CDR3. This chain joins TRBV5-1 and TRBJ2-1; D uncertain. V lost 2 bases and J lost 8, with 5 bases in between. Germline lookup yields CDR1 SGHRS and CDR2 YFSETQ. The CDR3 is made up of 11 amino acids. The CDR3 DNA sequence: TGCGCCAGCAGCTTAGGCTATGAGCAGTTCTTC. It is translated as CASSLGYEQFF.

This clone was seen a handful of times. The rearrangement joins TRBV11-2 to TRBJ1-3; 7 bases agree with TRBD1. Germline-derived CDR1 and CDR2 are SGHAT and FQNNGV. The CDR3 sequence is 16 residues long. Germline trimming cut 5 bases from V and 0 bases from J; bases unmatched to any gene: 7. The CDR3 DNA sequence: TGTGCCAGCAGCCCGTGGGGACAGCACTCTGGAAACACCATATATTTT. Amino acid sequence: CASSPWGQHSGNTIYF.

The CDR3 DNA reads as TGCAGCGTTGTGTTGGAGGGGGGCTACACCTTC. Its protein product is CSVVLEGGYTF. The V and J genes are TRBV29-1 and TRBJ1-2, with a possible D match to TRBD1 (5 bases). CDR1 and CDR2 (germline): SQVTM, ANQGSEA. V gave up 4 bases and J gave up 8 bases, with 11 bases separating them. CDR3 length: 11 amino acids.

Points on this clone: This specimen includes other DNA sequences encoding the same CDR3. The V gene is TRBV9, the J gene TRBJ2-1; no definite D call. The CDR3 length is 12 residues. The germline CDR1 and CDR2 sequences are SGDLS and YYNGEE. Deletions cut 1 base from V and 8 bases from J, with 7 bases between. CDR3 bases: TGTGCCAGCAGCGTAAATAGAGATGAGCAGTTCTTC. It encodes CASSVNRDEQFF.

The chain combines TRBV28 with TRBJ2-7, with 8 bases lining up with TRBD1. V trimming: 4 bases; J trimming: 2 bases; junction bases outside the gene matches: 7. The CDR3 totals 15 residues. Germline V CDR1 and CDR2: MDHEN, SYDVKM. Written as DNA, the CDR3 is TGTGCCAGCAGTTCCACGACAGGGGTGGCCTACGAGCAGTACTTC. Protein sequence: CASSSTTGVAYEQYF.

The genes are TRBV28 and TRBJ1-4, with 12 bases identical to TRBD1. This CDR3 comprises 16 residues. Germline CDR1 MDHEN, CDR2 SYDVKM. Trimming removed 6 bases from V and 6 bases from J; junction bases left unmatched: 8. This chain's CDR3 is CASSPGTGGAYEKLFF. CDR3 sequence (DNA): TGTGCCAGCAGCCCCGGGACAGGGGGCGCTTATGAAAAACTGTTTTTT.

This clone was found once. CDR3 DNA sequence: TGTGCCACCAGCAGAGCTAGCGGGAGGGAGGGAGATACGCAGTATTTT. This gives the protein CATSRASGREGDTQYF. The V call is TRBV15, the J call TRBJ2-3; 12 bases line up with TRBD2. J lost 5 bases, V lost 1 base, and 4 bases had no gene match. The CDR3 is made up of 16 amino acids. Per the germline V gene, CDR1 is LNHNV and CDR2 is YYDKDF (reference sequence).

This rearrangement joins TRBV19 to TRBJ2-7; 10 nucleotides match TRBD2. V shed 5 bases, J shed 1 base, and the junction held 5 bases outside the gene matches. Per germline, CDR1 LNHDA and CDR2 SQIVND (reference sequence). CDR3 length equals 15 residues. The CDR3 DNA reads TGTGCCAGTAGTCCCCTAGCGGGAGCGTCCTACGAGCAGTACTTC. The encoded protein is CASSPLAGASYEQYF. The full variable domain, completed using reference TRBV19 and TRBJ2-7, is DGGITQSPKYLFRKEGQNVTLSCEQNLNHDAMYWYRQDPGQGLRLIYYSQIVNDFQKGDIAEGYSVSREKKESFPLTVTSAQKNPTAFYLCASSPLAGASYEQYFGPGTRLTVT.

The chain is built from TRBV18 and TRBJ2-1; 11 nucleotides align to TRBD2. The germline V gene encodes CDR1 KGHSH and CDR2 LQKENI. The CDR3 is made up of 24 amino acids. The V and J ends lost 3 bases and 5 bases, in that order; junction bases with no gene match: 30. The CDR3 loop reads CASSPGTPGVAGGSRLAGHNEQFF. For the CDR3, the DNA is TGTGCCAGCTCACCCGGGACGCCAGGGGTAGCAGGGGGGTCGAGACTAGCGGGACACAATGAGCAGTTCTTC.

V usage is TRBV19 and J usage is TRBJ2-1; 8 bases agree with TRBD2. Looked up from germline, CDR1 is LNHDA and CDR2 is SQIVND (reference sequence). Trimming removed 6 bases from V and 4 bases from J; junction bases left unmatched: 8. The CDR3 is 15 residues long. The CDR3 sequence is CASRSLAGAYNEQFF. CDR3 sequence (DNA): TGTGCCAGTAGATCCCTAGCGGGTGCTTACAATGAGCAGTTCTTC.

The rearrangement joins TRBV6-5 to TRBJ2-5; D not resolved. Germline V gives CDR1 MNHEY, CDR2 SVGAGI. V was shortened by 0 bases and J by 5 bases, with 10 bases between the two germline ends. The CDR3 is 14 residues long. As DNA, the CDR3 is TGTGCCAGCAGTTACTCGACACAGAGGGAGACCCAGTACTTC. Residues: CASSYSTQRETQYF.

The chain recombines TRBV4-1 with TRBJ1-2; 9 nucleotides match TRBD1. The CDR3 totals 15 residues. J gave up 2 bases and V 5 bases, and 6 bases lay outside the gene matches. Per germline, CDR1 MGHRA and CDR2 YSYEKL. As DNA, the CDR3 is TGCGCCAGCAGCGAGCACAGGGGGCGGAACTATGGCTACACCTTC. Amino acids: CASSEHRGRNYGYTF.

DNA of the CDR3: TGTGCCAGCAGTGAATTTCTGGTATTTGAGCAGTTCTTC. Amino acids: CASSEFLVFEQFF. This chain uses TRBV25-1 with TRBJ2-1; D gene ambiguous. V lost 1 base to trimming and J lost 9 bases, with 10 bases between them. The CDR3 runs to 13 residues. Germline V gene data show CDR1 as MGHDK and CDR2 as SYGVNS. Based on the CDR3 plus reference TRBV25-1 and TRBJ2-1, the full variable domain is EADIYQTPRYLVIGTGKKITLECSQTMGHDKMYWYQQDPGMELHLIHYSYGVNSTEKGDLSSESTVSRIRTEHFPLTLESARPSHTSQYLCASSEFLVFEQFFGPGTRLTVL.

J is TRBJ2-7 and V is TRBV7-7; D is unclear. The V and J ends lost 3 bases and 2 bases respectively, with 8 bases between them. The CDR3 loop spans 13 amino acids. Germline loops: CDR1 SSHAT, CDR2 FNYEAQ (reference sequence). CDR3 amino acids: CASSFGRTYEQYF. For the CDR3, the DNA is TGTGCCAGCAGCTTTGGACGGACCTACGAGCAGTACTTC.

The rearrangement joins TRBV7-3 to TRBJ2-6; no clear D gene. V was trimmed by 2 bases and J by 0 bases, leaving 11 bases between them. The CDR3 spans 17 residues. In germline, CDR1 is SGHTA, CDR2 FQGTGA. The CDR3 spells CASSLLSGHSGANVLTF. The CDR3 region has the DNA TGTGCCAGCAGCTTATTGTCTGGGCACTCTGGGGCCAACGTCCTGACTTTC.

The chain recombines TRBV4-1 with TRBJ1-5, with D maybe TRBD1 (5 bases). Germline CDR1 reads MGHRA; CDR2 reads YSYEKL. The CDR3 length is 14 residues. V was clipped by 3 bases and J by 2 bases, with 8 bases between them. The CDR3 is CASSHSGGNQPQHF. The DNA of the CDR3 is TGCGCCAGCAGCCACTCGGGGGGCAATCAGCCCCAGCATTTT.

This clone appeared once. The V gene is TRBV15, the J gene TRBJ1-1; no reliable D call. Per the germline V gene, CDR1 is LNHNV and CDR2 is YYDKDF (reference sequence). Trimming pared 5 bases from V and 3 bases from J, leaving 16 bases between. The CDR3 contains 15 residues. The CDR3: CATSSPTLKYTEAFF. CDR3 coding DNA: TGTGCCACCAGCTCTCCCACACTAAAGTACACTGAAGCTTTCTTT.